This TCR beta chain emerged from a study of shared clonotypes between healthy human individuals. The CDR3 length is 16 residues. Germline CDR1 and CDR2: SGHAT and FQNNGV. The ends lost 3 bases at V and 3 bases at J; junction bases unmatched: 6. All donors were Caucasian adults living in Nashville, Tennessee. Assay used: immunoSEQ multiplex PCR; TCRdb lists only in-frame clones, some missing. The table includes around 500,000 clones, 65% to 80% detected once. This receptor was identified in a woman between 40 and 55 years old in good health. Some clones in this sample may be carry-over from other donors' samples. The chain combines TRBV11-2 with TRBJ2-1; TRBD1 aligns across 9 bases. The sample taken for sequencing was PBMCs. The CDR3 sequence: CASSFNRGQGYNEQFF. CDR3 nucleotide sequence: TGTGCCAGCAGCTTTAACAGGGGGCAAGGCTACAATGAGCAGTTCTTC. Together with reference TRBV11-2 and TRBJ2-1, the CDR3 gives the full variable domain: EAGVAQSPRYKIIEKRQSVAFWCNPISGHATLYWYQQILGQGPKLLIQFQNNGVVDDSQLPKDRFSAERLKGVDSTLKIQPAKLEDSAVYLCASSFNRGQGYNEQFFGPGTRLTVL.